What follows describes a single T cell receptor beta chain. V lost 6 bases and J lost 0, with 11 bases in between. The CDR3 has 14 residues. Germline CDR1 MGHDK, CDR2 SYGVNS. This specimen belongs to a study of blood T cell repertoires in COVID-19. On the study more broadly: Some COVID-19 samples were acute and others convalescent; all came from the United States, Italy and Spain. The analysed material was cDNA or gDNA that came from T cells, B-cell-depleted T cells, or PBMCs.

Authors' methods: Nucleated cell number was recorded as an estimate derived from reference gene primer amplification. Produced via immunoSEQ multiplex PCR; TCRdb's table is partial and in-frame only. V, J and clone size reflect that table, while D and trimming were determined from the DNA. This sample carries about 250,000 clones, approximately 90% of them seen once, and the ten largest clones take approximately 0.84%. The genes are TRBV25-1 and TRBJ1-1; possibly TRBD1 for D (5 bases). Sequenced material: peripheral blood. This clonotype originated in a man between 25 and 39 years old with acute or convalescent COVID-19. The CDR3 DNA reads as TGTGCCAGCAGGGGGCCACAGGTGAACACTGAAGCTTTCTTT. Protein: CASRGPQVNTEAFF.